These 13 T cell receptor beta chains originate from one sample sequenced in a study of blood T cell repertoires in COVID-19. Assay: immunoSEQ multiplex PCR; the TCRdb copy retains only in-frame clones and omits some. This table has 100,000 to 150,000 clones, 85% appearing once. The sequenced sample consisted of peripheral blood. Source of these receptors: a woman of 80 years or more with acute or convalescent COVID-19.

The CDR3 nucleotides read TGTGCCAGCAGCGTGTCACAAGCGGGGGACTTAAGGGAGGAGACCCAGTACTTC. It codes for CASSVSQAGDLREETQYF. The V gene is TRBV9, the J gene TRBJ2-5; 8 bases align to TRBD2. Germline CDR1 reads SGDLS; CDR2 reads YYNGEE. With 2 bases clipped from V and 5 bases from J, the junction kept 17 bases outside the gene matches. CDR3 size: 18 residues.

V is TRBV29-1 and J is TRBJ2-3; perhaps TRBD1 as D (6 bases). Trimming stripped 8 bases from V and 2 bases from J, with 17 bases between. The CDR3 has 14 residues. The germline CDR1 and CDR2 sequences are SQVTM and ANQGSEA. CDR3 in DNA: TGCAGCCTTTCCGGACAGACGGCCACAGATACGCAGTATTTT. Its protein product is CSLSGQTATDTQYF.

The V and J genes are TRBV4-3 and TRBJ1-6, with 8 bases fitting TRBD1. Looked up from germline, CDR1 is LGHNA and CDR2 is YSLEER. The CDR3 length is 18 residues. V lost 0 bases, J lost 7 bases, and 11 bases stayed unmatched. The CDR3 nucleotides are TGCGCCAGCAGCCAAGATTTTAACAGGGGGTTGGGCAATTCACCCCTCCACTTT. This translates into CASSQDFNRGLGNSPLHF.

The J gene is TRBJ2-3, the V gene TRBV14, with 10 nucleotides matching TRBD2. The CDR3 covers 19 residues. V was pared by 2 bases and J by 2 bases, with 13 bases of the junction left unmatched. Germline CDR1 is SGHDN and CDR2 is FVKESK. This CDR3 is CASSQIKTSGYSHTDTQYF. The CDR3 nucleotides are TGTGCCAGCAGCCAAATTAAGACTAGCGGGTATTCCCACACAGATACGCAGTATTTT.

This clone has only a few counts. The chain carries TRBV6-1 and TRBJ1-5; TRBD1 aligns across 7 bases. The CDR3 runs 15 residues. Trimming at V came to 2 bases and at J to 4 bases, leaving 5 bases not matched to a gene. CDR1 and CDR2 from the germline V gene are MNHNS and SASEGT. The CDR3 reads CASSEFPQGNQPQHF. The CDR3 region has the DNA TGTGCCAGCAGTGAATTCCCACAGGGGAATCAGCCCCAGCATTTT.

In this sample, this clone turned up once. The chain is built from TRBV5-6 and TRBJ1-4; 9 bases match TRBD1. Germline trimming cut 0 bases from V and 0 bases from J; bases unmatched to any gene: 9. From germline, CDR1 is SGHDT and CDR2 YYEEEE. This CDR3 region has 19 residues. The CDR3 sequence is CASSLDGTGMFTTNEKLFF. The CDR3 bases are TGTGCCAGCAGCTTGGACGGGACAGGGATGTTTACAACTAATGAAAAACTGTTTTTT.

The chain uses TRBV18 and TRBJ1-2; 8 nucleotides agree with TRBD1. Trimming took 3 bases from V and 6 from J; bases not matched to a gene: 0. This CDR3 has 12 residues. The germline CDR1 and CDR2 sequences are KGHSH and LQKENI. CDR3: CASSPDRDGYTF. The CDR3 coding sequence is TGTGCCAGCTCACCGGACAGGGATGGCTACACCTTC.

This clone was found once. The chain carries TRBV4-3 and TRBJ1-5; D gene unclear. CDR3 length equals 15 residues. Deletions cut 4 bases from V and 0 bases from J, with 10 bases between. Germline CDR1 and CDR2: LGHNA and YSLEER. In nucleotides, the CDR3 is TGCGCCAGCAGCCCAACATATTATAGCAATCAGCCCCAGCATTTT. It codes for CASSPTYYSNQPQHF.

The CDR3 DNA reads as TGTGCCAGTAGTGTCGGGACAGCAAAAGAGACCCAGTACTTC. It specifies CASSVGTAKETQYF. The genes are TRBV19 and TRBJ2-5; 7 bases are a match to TRBD1. The length of the CDR3 is 14 residues. Germline V lookup: CDR1 LNHDA, CDR2 SQIVND (reference sequence). V trimming: 5 bases; J trimming: 3 bases; junction bases outside the gene matches: 6.

The chain is built from TRBV5-6 and TRBJ2-7; tentative D call: TRBD2 (5 bases). V was cut by 1 base and J by 3 bases, with 14 bases left in between. The CDR3 contains 15 residues. Germline V CDR1 and CDR2: SGHDT, YYEEEE. CDR3 sequence: CASSLTGRRVYEQYV. DNA for the CDR3: TGTGCCAGCAGCTTGACCGGACGGCGGGTCTACGAGCAGTACGTC.

This sequence joins TRBV6-5 and TRBJ1-2; D may be TRBD1 (5 bases). The germline V and J ends were trimmed by 5 bases and 4 bases, with 17 bases remaining between them. Looked up from germline, CDR1 is MNHEY and CDR2 is SVGAGI. The CDR3 spans 15 residues. The CDR3 bases are TGTGCCAGCAGTCGTGGGACTTCGAGAACCTATGGCTACACCTTC. It encodes CASSRGTSRTYGYTF.

The V and J genes are TRBV4-1 and TRBJ2-3; D may be TRBD1 (5 bases). V lost 3 bases to trimming and J lost 4 bases, with 20 bases between them. The CDR3 runs to 17 residues. The V gene's germline CDR1 is MGHRA and CDR2 YSYEKL. The CDR3 is CASSQSLGQGFADTQYF. The CDR3 nucleotides read TGCGCCAGCAGCCAGTCCTTAGGGCAGGGCTTTGCAGATACGCAGTATTTT.

This clone was counted once. The V gene is TRBV7-8, the J gene TRBJ1-2, with D perhaps TRBD1 (6 bases). CDR1 and CDR2 (germline): SGHVS, FQNEAQ. Trimming took 5 bases from V and 0 from J, leaving 19 bases between them. The CDR3 runs to 17 residues. The CDR3 loop is CASSDRDTVISNYGYTF. CDR3 DNA sequence: TGTGCCAGCAGCGACCGGGACACAGTTATTTCTAACTATGGCTACACCTTC. Complete variable domain (other parts from reference TRBV7-8 and TRBJ1-2): GAGVSQSPRYKVAKRGQDVALRCDPISGHVSLFWYQQALGQGPEFLTYFQNEAQLDKSGLPSDRFFAERPEGSVSTLKIQRTQQEDSAVYLCASSDRDTVISNYGYTFGSGTRLTVV.